These 22 T cell receptor beta chains were sequenced from one sample in a study of neoadjuvant anti-PD-1 for oral cavity cancer. Time point noted: after neoadjuvant nivolumab, at surgical resection. Assay: immunoSEQ multiplex PCR; the TCRdb copy retains only in-frame clones and omits some. The sample has 55,000 to 75,000 clones, roughly nine tenths seen once. The material sequenced was PBMCs, taken after nivolumab (anti-PD-1) treatment. The receptor set was obtained from a person between 40 and 80 years old with oral cavity squamous cell carcinoma.

J is TRBJ1-1 and V is TRBV7-9, with D perhaps matching TRBD1 (6 bases). Trimming removed 1 base at V and 2 bases at J, with 14 bases between. Germline lookup yields CDR1 SEHNR and CDR2 FQNEAQ (reference sequence). The CDR3 is 16 amino acids. The CDR3 DNA reads TGTGCCAGCAGCTTAGAGTATTGGACAGCCAACACTGAAGCTTTCTTT. Protein product: CASSLEYWTANTEAFF.

Only a few counts were recorded for this clone. The same CDR3 arises from other DNA sequences in this sample as well. This chain joins TRBV9 and TRBJ2-1; D not certain. Germline-derived CDR1 and CDR2 are SGDLS and YYNGEE. The CDR3 is 15 amino acids. V lost 0 bases and J 4 bases, leaving 11 bases between the germline ends. The CDR3 region is CASSVAGGGYNEQFF. The CDR3 region has the DNA TGTGCCAGCAGCGTAGCCGGCGGTGGGTACAATGAGCAGTTCTTC.

The chain links TRBV10-3 to TRBJ2-7, with a tentative D call TRBD1 (6 bases). Trimming cost V 2 bases and J 5 bases, with 13 bases left between them. Germline CDR1 and CDR2: ENHRY and SYGVKD. CDR3 length: 14 amino acids. The CDR3 protein is CAISERQGMDEQYF. The DNA for the CDR3 is TGTGCCATCAGTGAGAGGCAGGGGATGGACGAGCAGTACTTC.

The chain couples TRBV2 to TRBJ1-4, with D perhaps matching TRBD1 (5 bases). Germline V lookup: CDR1 SNHLY, CDR2 FYNNEI. Trimming stripped 6 bases from V and 8 bases from J, with 19 bases between. The CDR3 length is 15 residues. For the CDR3, the DNA is TGTGCCAGCAGCTGGGTTAGGGGCACCCAGGAAAAACTGTTTTTT. Amino acid sequence: CASSWVRGTQEKLFF. Full variable domain (missing parts from reference TRBV2 and TRBJ1-4): EPEVTQTPSHQVTQMGQEVILRCVPISNHLYFYWYRQILGQKVEFLVSFYNNEISEKSEIFDDQFSVERPDGSNFTLKIRSTKLEDSAMYFCASSWVRGTQEKLFFGSGTQLSVL.

The gene calls are TRBV9 and TRBJ2-7, with D tentatively TRBD1 (6 bases). The length of the CDR3 is 14 residues. V shed 0 bases and J shed 6 bases, with 13 bases lying between them. The germline V gene encodes CDR1 SGDLS and CDR2 YYNGEE. CDR3 sequence: CASSVATGPREQYF. CDR3 nucleotides: TGTGCCAGCAGCGTAGCTACAGGGCCCCGCGAGCAGTACTTC. Full variable domain (rest looked up from reference TRBV9 and TRBJ2-7): DSGVTQTPKHLITATGQRVTLRCSPRSGDLSVYWYQQSLDQGLQFLIQYYNGEERAKGNILERFSAQQFPDLHSELNLSSLELGDSALYFCASSVATGPREQYFGPGTRLTVT.

The chain has TRBV10-1 and TRBJ1-1; D gene ambiguous. V lost 3 bases and J 1 base, leaving 6 bases between the germline ends. The CDR3 is 13 amino acids. The germline V gene has CDR1 WNHNN and CDR2 SYGVQD (reference sequence). The CDR3 DNA follows: TGCGCCAGCAGTGACCGGTGGAACACTGAAGCTTTCTTT. Translation gives CASSDRWNTEAFF.

This clone was observed a single time. The chain uses TRBV9 and TRBJ1-1, with a possible D match to TRBD1 (6 bases). V shed 3 bases and J shed 2 bases, with 11 bases lying between them. The germline CDR1 and CDR2 sequences are SGDLS and YYNGEE. The CDR3 is made up of 14 amino acids. Here the CDR3 DNA reads TGTGCCAGCAGCGCAACGACAGGTAACACTGAAGCTTTCTTT. It yields the protein CASSATTGNTEAFF. The full variable domain, with the rest looked up from reference TRBV9 and TRBJ1-1, is DSGVTQTPKHLITATGQRVTLRCSPRSGDLSVYWYQQSLDQGLQFLIQYYNGEERAKGNILERFSAQQFPDLHSELNLSSLELGDSALYFCASSATTGNTEAFFGQGTRLTVV.

V usage is TRBV10-3 and J usage is TRBJ1-2; D remains ambiguous. Germline lookup yields CDR1 ENHRY and CDR2 SYGVKD. V dropped 3 bases and J dropped 0 bases, with 5 bases sitting between them. The CDR3 is 13 residues long. The DNA of the CDR3 is TGTGCCATCAGTGACAGCGCTAACTATGGCTACACCTTC. Amino acid sequence: CAISDSANYGYTF.

The genes are TRBV6-1 and TRBJ2-3, with 8 bases aligning to TRBD2. Per the germline V gene, CDR1 is MNHNS and CDR2 is SASEGT. The CDR3 consists of 18 residues. J lost 0 bases, V lost 3 bases, and 11 bases had no gene match. CDR3 in amino acids: CASSEVAGSLYSTDTQYF. The CDR3, as DNA: TGTGCCAGCAGTGAGGTAGCGGGGAGCCTCTATAGCACAGATACGCAGTATTTT.

The genes are TRBV4-1 and TRBJ1-1; no firm D call. The CDR3 is made up of 14 amino acids. Germline loops: CDR1 MGHRA, CDR2 YSYEKL. V was pared by 6 bases and J by 11 bases, with 22 bases between. CDR3 in DNA: TGCGCCAGCAGAAACTTACCCAAGAAAACGGGGGCTTTCTTT. As protein: CASRNLPKKTGAFF.

This rearrangement joins TRBV5-1 to TRBJ1-2, with TRBD1 matching over 8 bases. Germline CDR1 SGHRS, CDR2 YFSETQ. The ends lost 0 bases at V and 6 bases at J; junction bases unmatched: 7. The CDR3 is made up of 15 amino acids. CDR3 sequence reads: CASSLAQGAFDGYTF. CDR3 sequence (DNA): TGCGCCAGCAGCTTGGCCCAGGGGGCCTTTGATGGCTACACCTTC.

The CDR3 sequence is CASSLGLAGNTDTQYF. The CDR3, as DNA: TGCGCCAGCAGCCTAGGACTAGCGGGAAATACAGATACGCAGTATTTT. The chain couples TRBV5-1 to TRBJ2-3, with 12 bases matching TRBD2. After removal of 4 bases from V and 3 bases from J, the junction contained 6 bases not matched to a gene. This CDR3 region has 16 residues. Germline CDR1 is SGHRS and CDR2 is YFSETQ.

The chain carries TRBV6-1 and TRBJ1-1; D might be TRBD1 (5 bases). The germline gives CDR1 MNHNS, CDR2 SASEGT. Trimming stripped 3 bases from V and 0 bases from J, with 17 bases between. CDR3 length: 17 amino acids. CDR3 in DNA: TGTGCCAGCAGTGATAATGGTTGGTGGGGACTGAACACTGAAGCTTTCTTT. Translated: CASSDNGWWGLNTEAFF.

The chain carries TRBV4-2 and TRBJ1-2, with D hard to call. The germline CDR1 and CDR2 sequences are LGHNA and YNFKEQ. V was trimmed by 1 base and J by 1 base, leaving 10 bases between them. The CDR3 extends over 15 amino acids. The CDR3 DNA is TGTGCCAGCAGCCAAGTGGCAGCCAATAACTATGGCTACACCTTC. It encodes CASSQVAANNYGYTF.

J is TRBJ2-3 and V is TRBV2; 13 positions match TRBD2. The CDR3 loop spans 16 amino acids. V was pared by 7 bases and J by 4 bases, with 8 bases of the junction left unmatched. Germline CDR1 reads SNHLY; CDR2 reads FYNNEI. The CDR3 sequence is CASTAPLAGGPDTQYF. CDR3 sequence (DNA): TGTGCCAGCACCGCACCACTAGCGGGGGGGCCAGATACGCAGTATTTT. Complete variable domain (other parts from reference TRBV2 and TRBJ2-3): EPEVTQTPSHQVTQMGQEVILRCVPISNHLYFYWYRQILGQKVEFLVSFYNNEISEKSEIFDDQFSVERPDGSNFTLKIRSTKLEDSAMYFCASTAPLAGGPDTQYFGPGTRLTVL.

The CDR3 is CASRSGQGGTTGNTIYF. The CDR3 DNA follows: TGTGCCAGCAGATCGGGCCAGGGGGGGACGACTGGAAACACCATATATTTT. This chain links TRBV7-6 with TRBJ1-3; 7 positions match TRBD1. Germline assignment: CDR1 SGHVS and CDR2 FNYEAQ. The CDR3 is 17 amino acids. Losses at the gene ends were 6 bases for V and 2 bases for J; bases not matched to a gene: 13. The full variable domain, rest sourced from reference TRBV7-6 and TRBJ1-3, is GAGVSQSPRYKVTKRGQDVALRCDPISGHVSLYWYRQALGQGPEFLTYFNYEAQQDKSGLPNDRFSAERPEGSISTLTIQRTEQRDSAMYRCASRSGQGGTTGNTIYFGEGSWLTVV.

The rearrangement joins TRBV28 to TRBJ1-1; 7 nucleotides line up with TRBD1. V was pared by 5 bases and J by 5 bases, with 8 bases of the junction left unmatched. From germline, CDR1 is MDHEN and CDR2 SYDVKM. The CDR3 has 14 residues. The DNA for the CDR3 is TGTGCCAGCAGTCTCCGGGACAGCTTTACTGAAGCTTTCTTT. As protein: CASSLRDSFTEAFF.

The V call is TRBV7-9, the J call TRBJ2-2; D gene unclear. CDR3 length equals 15 residues. The V gene's germline CDR1 is SEHNR and CDR2 FQNEAQ (reference sequence). V dropped 11 bases and J dropped 5 bases, with 21 bases sitting between them. The CDR3 spells CAVREVAPRTGELFF. Here the CDR3 DNA reads TGTGCCGTCCGAGAGGTGGCCCCAAGGACCGGGGAGCTGTTTTTT. Full variable domain (outside the CDR3, taken from reference TRBV7-9 and TRBJ2-2): DTGVSQNPRHKITKRGQNVTFRCDPISEHNRLYWYRQTLGQGPEFLTYFQNEAQLEKSRLLSDRFSAERPKGSFSTLEIQRTEQGDSAMYLCAVREVAPRTGELFFGEGSRLTVL.

This rearrangement joins TRBV4-1 to TRBJ2-5; 8 bases align to TRBD1. V trimming: 4 bases; J trimming: 2 bases; junction bases outside the gene matches: 0. The V gene's germline CDR1 is MGHRA and CDR2 YSYEKL. CDR3 length equals 13 residues. CDR3 sequence (DNA): TGCGCCAGCAGCCGGACAGGGCAAGAGACCCAGTACTTC. Its translation is CASSRTGQETQYF.

CDR3 residues: CAWKPGGSPYEQYF. DNA of the CDR3: TGTGCCTGGAAGCCCGGCGGGTCCCCCTACGAGCAGTACTTC. The V and J genes are TRBV30 and TRBJ2-7, with D perhaps matching TRBD2 (5 bases). The ends were cut back, 4 bases at V and 2 bases at J, with 15 bases in the middle. There are 14 residues in the CDR3. Germline lookup yields CDR1 GTSNPN and CDR2 SVGIG (reference sequence).

The chain carries TRBV11-2 and TRBJ1-2; 7 bases match TRBD1. Looked up from germline, CDR1 is SGHAT and CDR2 is FQNNGV. The J segment lost 13 bases and the V segment lost 5 bases, leaving 10 bases of the junction unmatched. The CDR3 spans 12 residues. The DNA of the CDR3 is TGTGCCAGCAGCACGGGGGGGACAGCCCCCACCTTC. This translates into CASSTGGTAPTF.

This clone was picked up one time. The chain carries TRBV19 and TRBJ1-1; D possibly corresponds to TRBD1 (5 bases). The V end lost 5 bases, the J end lost 2 bases, and 12 bases lay between the germline ends. This CDR3 contains 14 residues. Germline V gives CDR1 LNHDA, CDR2 SQIVND (reference sequence). The DNA of the CDR3 is TGTGCCAGTAGTTCGAGGGGAGTTAACACTGAAGCTTTCTTT. This codes for CASSSRGVNTEAFF.